Sequencing of this T cell receptor beta chain was carried out in a study of early T cells in non-severe SARS-CoV-2 infection. The wider study: RNA in bulk from unsorted whole blood was sequenced, and chains were unpaired. Study-wide points: Anti-spike CD8 specificities were favored by VDJdb matching, whose results missed private and CD4 specificities.

The table lists this clonotype with many counts. Its matching antigen is unknown. Individual cDNA molecules carried attached unique molecular identifiers. TCRdb called the 5' RACE reads again in MiXCR, with one record for every CDR3 protein. The sample has about 27,000 distinct CDR3 sequences, approximately 4% seen once. Sample: whole blood. This TCR was recovered from an adult who was a healthcare worker with PCR-confirmed SARS-CoV-2 infection or an uninfected control (not recorded which).

The CDR3, as DNA: TGTGCCAGCAGCCCATTGGGACTAGCGGGAGGATCAGAGACCCAGTACTTC. Amino acid sequence: CASSPLGLAGGSETQYF. The V gene is TRBV6-2 or TRBV6-3, the J gene TRBJ2-5, with TRBD2 identical over 15 bases. Germline CDR1 reads MNHEY; CDR2 reads SVGEGT. V lost 6 bases, J lost 4 bases, and 9 bases stayed unmatched. This CDR3 contains 17 residues.